This is a list of T cell receptor beta chains from one sample in a study of B cell selection in AIRE deficiency. Clones were read by immunoSEQ multiplex PCR, and TCRdb kept only the in-frame ones, dropping some. The table has about 27,000 clones, 95% to 96% seen once. Sequencing input: CD4+CD127+ conventional T cells sorted from PBMCs. The origin of the receptors is a human donor in good health. The CDR3 runs from the conserved cysteine through the conserved F or W. The D gene is left open where the match is weak. Clone size is not always given. Where it is, it says once, few, many or a class for expanded clones.

TRBV6-6	-	TRBD1	TRBJ1-6	TGTGCCAGCAGTCTACTGACAGGGGTTAATTCACCCCTCCACTTT	CASSLLTGVNSPLHF
TRBV6-1	-	TRBD2	TRBJ2-1	TGTGCCAGCAGTGAAGCTGCGGGGACTAGCGGGTATGAGCAGTTCTTC	CASSEAAGTSGYEQFF
TRBV4-2	-	-	TRBJ1-1	TGTGCCAGCAGCCAAGATAACGTCGGGACGATAAACACTGAAGCTTTCTTT	CASSQDNVGTINTEAFF
TRBV19	-	-	TRBJ2-5	TGTGCCAGTAGTTCCACCCTCAGGGGGGTGGGTGATACCCAGTACTTC	CASSSTLRGVGDTQYF
TRBV7-6	-	-	TRBJ1-6	TGTGCCAGCAGTCCCGCTCCGGGTGGCAATTCACCCCTCCACTTT	CASSPAPGGNSPLHF
TRBV7-9	-	-	TRBJ2-7	TGTGCCAGCAGCTTAGGAGAGGGGGTCATCGATTACGAGCAGTACTTC	CASSLGEGVIDYEQYF
TRBV28	-	TRBD1	TRBJ1-5	TGTGCCAGCAGTTTATCTGGGACAGGGCTCTGGCAGCCCCAGCATTTT	CASSLSGTGLWQPQHF
TRBV5-6	-	TRBD1	TRBJ2-7	TGTGCCAGCAGCTTCAGGACAGGGGTCTACGAGCAGTACTTC	CASSFRTGVYEQYF
TRBV11-3	-	-	TRBJ2-2	TGTGCCAGCAGAATCCCGGACATAGGACAGAACACCGGGGAGCTGTTTTTT	CASRIPDIGQNTGELFF
TRBV6-5	once	-	TRBJ1-4	TGTGCCAGCAGTTCCTCCGGGGCGGCTAATGAAAAACTGTTTTTT	CASSSSGAANEKLFF
TRBV7-2	-	TRBD2	TRBJ2-3	TGTGCCAGCAGCCCATCTAGCGGGGGGAGGGATACGCAGTATTTT	CASSPSSGGRDTQYF
TRBV28	-	TRBD2	TRBJ2-7	TGTGCCAGCCTGCAGACTAGCGGGTCCAACGAGCAGTACTTC	CASLQTSGSNEQYF
TRBV11-2	-	-	TRBJ1-3	TGTGCCAGCAGCTTAGATTGGGGAGGGTCTGGAAACACCATATATTTT	CASSLDWGGSGNTIYF
TRBV27	-	TRBD1	TRBJ1-1	TGTGCCAGCAGTCCATCCCCTTACAGGGGAGCATACACTGAAGCTTTCTTT	CASSPSPYRGAYTEAFF
TRBV15	-	TRBD1	TRBJ1-2	TGTGCCACCAGCAGAACCAAGACAGGGATATATGGCTACACCTTC	CATSRTKTGIYGYTF
TRBV6-6	-	-	TRBJ1-2	TGTGCCAGCAGTTACGACGTGGCTGGGGGCTACACCTTC	CASSYDVAGGYTF
TRBV29-1	once	TRBD2	TRBJ2-7	TGCAGCGTTGAACTTGGCGGGGGGGACTACGAGCAGTACTTC	CSVELGGGDYEQYF
TRBV11-2	-	-	TRBJ2-5	TGTGCCAGCAGCTTAGGGGGGTCCGGGACCCAGTACTTC	CASSLGGSGTQYF
TRBV6-1	-	TRBD2	TRBJ2-3	TGTGCCAGCAGTGGTAGCGGGGGGGCAGATACGCAGTATTTT	CASSGSGGADTQYF
TRBV10-1	-	-	TRBJ1-6	TGCGCCAGCAGTGAGTCGTTGAGGAGCTCCTATAATTCACCCCTCCACTTT	CASSESLRSSYNSPLHF
TRBV6-1	-	-	TRBJ1-5	TGTGCCAGCAAACAGTCCAATCAGCCCCAGCATTTT	CASKQSNQPQHF
TRBV5-1	once	TRBD1	TRBJ2-7	TGCGCCAGCAGCCCGACAGGGGGTACCTACGAGCAGTACTTC	CASSPTGGTYEQYF
TRBV5-5	-	-	TRBJ1-2	TGTGCCAGCAGCCGCCGGGGGGACCATGGCTACACCTTC	CASSRRGDHGYTF
TRBV27	-	-	TRBJ2-3	TGTGCCAGCAGTTTATCCCTAGGGGGGGCATCAGATACGCAGTATTTT	CASSLSLGGASDTQYF
TRBV7-7	-	TRBD1	TRBJ2-1	TGTGCTAGCAGCTTGGACAGGTTTAATGAGCAGTTCTTC	CASSLDRFNEQFF
TRBV7-6	once	TRBD2	TRBJ2-1	TGTGCCAGCAGCCAGGGACTAGCGGGGGGGCCAGTTAAGAATGAGCAGTTCTTC	CASSQGLAGGPVKNEQFF
TRBV5-1	-	TRBD1	TRBJ1-4	TGCGCCAGCAGCCAGACCGGGACAGGGAATGAAAAACTGTTTTTT	CASSQTGTGNEKLFF
TRBV2	-	-	TRBJ2-7	TGTGCCAGCGACAGGAGAGCCTACGAGCAGTACTTC	CASDRRAYEQYF
TRBV6-5	-	TRBD2	TRBJ2-7	TGTGCCAGCAGTGGGACTAGCGGGAGGTCCTACGAGCAGTACTTC	CASSGTSGRSYEQYF
TRBV7-8	once	-	TRBJ2-1	TGTGCCAGCAGCTTATACGGGACCTACAATGAGCAGTTCTTC	CASSLYGTYNEQFF
TRBV5-6	-	-	TRBJ1-3	TGTGCCAGCAGCTTTCGAAGATTTGGAAACACCATATATTTT	CASSFRRFGNTIYF